The subject of this entry is one T cell receptor beta chain. Here immunoSEQ multiplex PCR was the method, and the copy in TCRdb shows in-frame clones only, minus some. The sample records 45,000 to 65,000 clones, about 95% being singletons. The CDR3 extends over 11 amino acids. From germline, CDR1 is DFQATT and CDR2 SNEGSKA (reference sequence). Trimming took off 3 bases at V and 7 bases at J, with 10 bases between the two ends. This sample is drawn from a study of technical replicates of blood from a handful of donors. This TCR was recovered from a human donor in good health. Some clones in this sample may be carry-over from other donors' samples. Sequenced input: PBMCs. V usage is TRBV20-1 and J usage is TRBJ2-7; no clear D gene. In nucleotides, the CDR3 is TGCAGTGCTAGGAGGTCTCGGGAGCAGTACTTC. Amino acids: CSARRSREQYF.